The present T cell receptor beta chain was sequenced within a study of blood T cell repertoires in COVID-19. Germline V gene lookup returns CDR1 LNHDA and CDR2 SQIVND (reference sequence). The CDR3 runs to 13 residues. The V and J ends lost 5 bases and 6 bases respectively, with 11 bases between them. In terms of age and location, participants ranged from about 18 to 95 years and lived in about two dozen US areas. The sample holds one count of this clone. TCRdb's copy holds only in-frame clones and misses some; the assay was immunoSEQ multiplex PCR. The table includes about 500,000 clones, approximately 90% detected once.

The chain is built from TRBV19 and TRBJ1-5; D is possibly TRBD1 (6 bases). This sequence was found in a woman aged 18-29 years who had recovered from COVID-19. Sequenced material: PBMCs or T cells enriched from blood (not recorded which). In DNA form, the CDR3 reads TGTGCCAGTAGTCTCCAGGGGCTTCAGCCCCAGCATTTT. It encodes CASSLQGLQPQHF. Combining the CDR3 with reference TRBV19 and TRBJ1-5 gives the whole variable domain DGGITQSPKYLFRKEGQNVTLSCEQNLNHDAMYWYRQDPGQGLRLIYYSQIVNDFQKGDIAEGYSVSREKKESFPLTVTSAQKNPTAFYLCASSLQGLQPQHFGDGTRLSIL.